The present entry profiles one TCR beta chain with its context. Its antigen is undetermined. The data derive from a study of T-cell reconstitution after alpha-beta-depleted transplantation in children. Study findings and constraints: Surviving recipient T cells and thymic progenitors underlay high day-60 TCRbeta diversity in some patients. Expanded graft clones, several hundred of them, were reportedly the source of alpha-beta T cells about two months after transplant. Most T-cell counts and diversity one year after the transplant came from T cells that were newly produced.

The germline gives CDR1 SQVTM, CDR2 ANQGSEA. The CDR3 loop spans 12 amino acids. The V gene end was trimmed by 6 bases and the J gene end by 8 bases; junction bases not matched to a gene: 4. TCRbeta library preparation incorporated unique molecular identifiers. TCRdb itself ran the PCR reads through MiXCR, one entry per CDR3 protein. The sample records around 100,000 distinct CDR3 sequences, about a tenth being singletons. The input for sequencing was PBMCs, taken before TCRalphabeta/CD19-depleted stem cell transplant. The TCR sequence derives from a boy younger than 10 with acute lymphoblastic leukemia, due to receive a stem cell transplant. V usage is TRBV29-1 and J usage is TRBJ2-1; 10 bases fit TRBD2. The CDR3 reads CSVAGTSDEQFF. For the CDR3, the DNA is TGCAGCGTCGCGGGGACTAGCGATGAGCAGTTCTTC.